The TCR beta chain under discussion was sequenced for a study of blood T cell repertoires in COVID-19. CDR3 size: 19 residues. V was pared by 6 bases and J by 3 bases, with 17 bases of the junction left unmatched. Germline V CDR1 and CDR2: LGHNT, FRNRAP. Method: immunoSEQ multiplex PCR; TCRdb's copy keeps in-frame clones and lacks some. This sample has fewer than 50,000 clones; around 79% occur once, and the top ten carry over 12%. The specimen sequenced was peripheral blood. This sequence originates from a human donor in a cohort sampled during active COVID-19. The chain combines TRBV12-5 with TRBJ2-1; 10 bases are shared with TRBD1. The CDR3 loop is CASGTGTGVGYSSYNEQFF. The CDR3 DNA sequence: TGTGCTAGTGGAACCGGGACAGGGGTCGGTTACTCAAGCTACAATGAGCAGTTCTTC.